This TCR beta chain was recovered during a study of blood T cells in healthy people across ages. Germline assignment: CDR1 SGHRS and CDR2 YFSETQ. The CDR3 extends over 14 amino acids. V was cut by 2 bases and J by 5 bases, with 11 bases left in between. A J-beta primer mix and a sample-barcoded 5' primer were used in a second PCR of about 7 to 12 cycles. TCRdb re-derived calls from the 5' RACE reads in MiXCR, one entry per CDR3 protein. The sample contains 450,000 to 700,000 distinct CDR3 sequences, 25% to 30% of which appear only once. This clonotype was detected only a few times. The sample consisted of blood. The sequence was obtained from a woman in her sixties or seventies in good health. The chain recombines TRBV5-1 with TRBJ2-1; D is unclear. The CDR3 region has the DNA TGCGCCAGCAGCTTCCAGGCCCCCGACAATGAGCAGTTCTTC. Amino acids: CASSFQAPDNEQFF.